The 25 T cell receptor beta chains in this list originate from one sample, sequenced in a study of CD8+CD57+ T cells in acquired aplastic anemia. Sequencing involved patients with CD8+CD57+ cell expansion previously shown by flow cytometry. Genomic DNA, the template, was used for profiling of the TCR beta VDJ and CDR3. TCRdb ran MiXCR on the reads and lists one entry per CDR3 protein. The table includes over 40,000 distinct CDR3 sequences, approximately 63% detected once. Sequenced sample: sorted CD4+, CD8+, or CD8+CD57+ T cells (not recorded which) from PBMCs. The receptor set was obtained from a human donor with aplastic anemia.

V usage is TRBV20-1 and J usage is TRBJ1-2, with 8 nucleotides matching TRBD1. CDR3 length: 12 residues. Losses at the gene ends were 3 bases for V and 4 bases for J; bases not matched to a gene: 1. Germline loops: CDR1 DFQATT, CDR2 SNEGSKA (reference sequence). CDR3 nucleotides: TGCAGTGCTAGTGGACAGGGCTATGGCTACACCTTC. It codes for CSASGQGYGYTF.

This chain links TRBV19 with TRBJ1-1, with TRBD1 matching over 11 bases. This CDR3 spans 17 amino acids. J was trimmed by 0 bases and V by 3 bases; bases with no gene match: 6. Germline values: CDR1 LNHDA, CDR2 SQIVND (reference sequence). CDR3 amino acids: CASSIIPGQGVNTEAFF. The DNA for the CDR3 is TGTGCCAGTAGTATCATCCCGGGACAGGGGGTGAACACTGAAGCTTTCTTT.

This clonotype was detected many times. CDR3 region: CASSDLVNYGYTF. CDR3 bases: TGTGCCAGCAGTGACTTAGTCAACTATGGCTACACCTTC. The rearrangement links TRBV6-4 to TRBJ1-2; D gene uncertain. V lost 1 base, J lost 2 bases, and 5 bases lay in between. Per germline, CDR1 MRHNA and CDR2 SNTAGT. The CDR3 consists of 13 residues.

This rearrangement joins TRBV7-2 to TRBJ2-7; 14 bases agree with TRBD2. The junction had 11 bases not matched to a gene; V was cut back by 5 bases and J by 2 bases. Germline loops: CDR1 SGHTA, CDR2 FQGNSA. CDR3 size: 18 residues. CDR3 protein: CASSLSGLAGETPYEQYF. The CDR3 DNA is TGTGCCAGCAGCCTATCGGGACTAGCGGGGGAGACTCCCTACGAGCAGTACTTC.

The CDR3 reads CAISGSPGNTIYF. CDR3 nucleotide sequence: TGTGCCATCAGTGGGTCCCCTGGAAACACCATATATTTT. J is TRBJ1-3 and V is TRBV10-3; D is ambiguous. Germline-derived CDR1 and CDR2 are ENHRY and SYGVKD. Trimming took 4 bases from V and 2 from J, leaving 6 bases between them. CDR3 length: 13 residues.

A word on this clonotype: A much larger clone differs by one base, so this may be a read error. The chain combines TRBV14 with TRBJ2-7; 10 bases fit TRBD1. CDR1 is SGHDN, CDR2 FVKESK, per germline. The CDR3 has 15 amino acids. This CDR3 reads CASSQETGGFYEQHF. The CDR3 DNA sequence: TGTGCCAGCAGCCAAGAGACAGGGGGCTTCTACGAGCAGCACTTC.

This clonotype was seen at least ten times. DNA for the CDR3: TGTGCCAGCAGCTTAGCCGGGGACACTGAGACCCAGTACTTC. The encoded protein is CASSLAGDTETQYF. The chain joins TRBV7-6 to TRBJ2-5; a possible D gene is TRBD1 (6 bases). Per the germline V gene, CDR1 is SGHVS and CDR2 is FNYEAQ. V lost 0 bases, J lost 5 bases, and 10 bases lay in between. CDR3 length equals 14 residues.

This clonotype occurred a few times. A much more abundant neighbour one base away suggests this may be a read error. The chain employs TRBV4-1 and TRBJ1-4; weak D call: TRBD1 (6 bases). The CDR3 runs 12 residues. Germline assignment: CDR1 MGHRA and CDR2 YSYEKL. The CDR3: CASSQEGTKPFF. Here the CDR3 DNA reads TGCGCCAGCAGCCAAGAAGGGACAAAACCGTTTTTT.

The CDR3 coding sequence is TGCAGCGTTCTCCGGTCTGGCACTGAAGCTTTCTTT. It is translated as CSVLRSGTEAFF. The chain is built from TRBV29-1 and TRBJ1-1; D is unclear. With 5 bases removed from V and 4 bases from J, the gap between germline ends came to 11 bases. The CDR3 contains 12 residues. Germline V lookup: CDR1 SQVTM, CDR2 ANQGSEA.

CDR3 coding DNA: TGTGCCATCAGGCGGAGGGGGCGCCCAGACACTGAAGCTTTCTTT. This encodes CAIRRRGRPDTEAFF. This chain uses TRBV10-3 with TRBJ1-1, with 7 nucleotides matching TRBD1. Looked up from germline, CDR1 is ENHRY and CDR2 is SYGVKD. Trimming took 6 bases from V and 3 from J; bases not matched to a gene: 10. This CDR3 region has 15 residues.

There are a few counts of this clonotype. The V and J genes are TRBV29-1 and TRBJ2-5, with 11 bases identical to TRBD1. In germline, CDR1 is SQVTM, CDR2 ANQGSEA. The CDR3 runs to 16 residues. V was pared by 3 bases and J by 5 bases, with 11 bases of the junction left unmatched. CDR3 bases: TGCAGCGTTGATCAGGACAGGGGGCGTAGGTCGGAGACCCAGTACTTC. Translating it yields CSVDQDRGRRSETQYF.

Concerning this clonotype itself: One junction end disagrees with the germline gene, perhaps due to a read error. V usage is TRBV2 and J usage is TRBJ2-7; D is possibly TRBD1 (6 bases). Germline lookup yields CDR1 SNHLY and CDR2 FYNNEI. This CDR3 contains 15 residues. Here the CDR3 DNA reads TGTGCCGGCAGCTCCCGACAGGTTTTCGGCTACGAGCAATACTTC. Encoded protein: CAGSSRQVFGYEQYF.

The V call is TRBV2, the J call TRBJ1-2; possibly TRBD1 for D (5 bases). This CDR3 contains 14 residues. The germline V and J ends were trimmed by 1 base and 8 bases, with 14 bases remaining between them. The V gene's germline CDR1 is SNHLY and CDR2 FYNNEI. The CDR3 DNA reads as TGTGCCAGCAGTGAAGGCCTGACAGCAGGGGGCTACACCTTC. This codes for CASSEGLTAGGYTF.

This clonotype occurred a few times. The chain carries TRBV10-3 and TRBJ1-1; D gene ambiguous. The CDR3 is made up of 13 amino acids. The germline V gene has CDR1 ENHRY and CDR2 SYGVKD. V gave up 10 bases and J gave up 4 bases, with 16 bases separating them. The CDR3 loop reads CATAPGEATEAFF. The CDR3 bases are TGTGCCACCGCTCCCGGGGAGGCCACTGAAGCTTTCTTT.

Here the CDR3 reads CSADRAEASNYGYTF. The CDR3 nucleotides are TGCAGCGCTGACAGGGCCGAAGCTTCTAACTATGGCTACACCTTC. This chain links TRBV29-1 with TRBJ1-2, with TRBD1 identical over 7 bases. Germline V gene lookup returns CDR1 SQVTM and CDR2 ANQGSEA. The CDR3 is made up of 15 amino acids. The trim removed 7 bases at V and 0 bases at J, leaving 11 bases unmatched. Together with reference TRBV29-1 and TRBJ1-2, the CDR3 gives the full variable domain: SAVISQKPSRDICQRGTSLTIQCQVDSQVTMMFWYRQQPGQSLTLIATANQGSEATYESGFVIDKFPISRPNLTFSTLTVSNMSPEDSSIYLCSADRAEASNYGYTFGSGTRLTVV.

The CDR3 DNA sequence: TGCAGCGTTGGGGCCGTCGGAGGGAGTTCCACCTTC. It yields the protein CSVGAVGGSSTF. This chain links TRBV29-1 with TRBJ1-2; D gene unclear. CDR3 length: 12 amino acids. Germline CDR1 reads SQVTM; CDR2 reads ANQGSEA. Trimming shortened V by 4 bases and J by 13 bases, and 19 bases separated the two germline ends.

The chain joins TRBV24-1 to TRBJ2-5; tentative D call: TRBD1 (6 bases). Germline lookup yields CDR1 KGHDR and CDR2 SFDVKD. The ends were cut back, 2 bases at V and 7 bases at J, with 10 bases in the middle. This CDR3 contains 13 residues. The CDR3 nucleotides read TGTGCCACCAGTGATTACCTGGGGGCGACCCAGTACTTC. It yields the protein CATSDYLGATQYF.

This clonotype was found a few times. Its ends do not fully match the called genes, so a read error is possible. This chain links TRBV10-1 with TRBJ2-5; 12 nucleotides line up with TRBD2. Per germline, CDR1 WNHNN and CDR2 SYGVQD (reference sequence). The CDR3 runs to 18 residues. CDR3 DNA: TGTGCCAGCAGTCCGACTAGCGGGGGCCTCGGGCCACAAGAGACCCAGTACTTC. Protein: CASSPTSGGLGPQETQYF.

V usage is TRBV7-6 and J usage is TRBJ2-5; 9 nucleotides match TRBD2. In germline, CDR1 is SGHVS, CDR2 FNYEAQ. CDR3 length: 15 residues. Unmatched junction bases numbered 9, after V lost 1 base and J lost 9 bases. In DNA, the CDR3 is TGTGCCAGCAGCTTAGGATTAGCGGGGGTCCTCGCCCAGTACTTC. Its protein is CASSLGLAGVLAQYF.

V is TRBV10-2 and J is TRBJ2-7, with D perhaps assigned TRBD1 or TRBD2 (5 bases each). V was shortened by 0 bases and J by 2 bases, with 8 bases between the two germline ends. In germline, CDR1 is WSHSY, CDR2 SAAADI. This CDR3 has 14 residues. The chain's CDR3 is CASSESWGPYEQYF. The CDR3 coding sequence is TGCGCCAGCAGTGAGTCTTGGGGACCCTACGAGCAGTACTTC.

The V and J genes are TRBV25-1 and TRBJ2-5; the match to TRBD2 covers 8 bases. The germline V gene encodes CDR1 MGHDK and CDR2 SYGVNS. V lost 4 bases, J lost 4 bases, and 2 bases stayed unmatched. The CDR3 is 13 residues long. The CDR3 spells CASSALAGETQYF. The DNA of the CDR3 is TGTGCCAGCAGTGCCCTAGCGGGAGAGACCCAGTACTTC.

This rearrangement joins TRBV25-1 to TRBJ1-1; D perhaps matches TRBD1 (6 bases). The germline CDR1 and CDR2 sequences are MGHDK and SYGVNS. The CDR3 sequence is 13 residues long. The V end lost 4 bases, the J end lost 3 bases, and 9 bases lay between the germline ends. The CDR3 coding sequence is TGTGCCAGCAGTGTGGGGGGCGACACTGAAGCTTTCTTT. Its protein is CASSVGGDTEAFF.

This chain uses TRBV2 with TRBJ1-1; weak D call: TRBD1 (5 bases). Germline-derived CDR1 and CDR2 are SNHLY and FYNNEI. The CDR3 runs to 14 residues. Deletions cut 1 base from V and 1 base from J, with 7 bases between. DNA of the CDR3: TGTGCCAGCAGTGAAGTGGGGGAGAACACTGAAGCTTTCTTT. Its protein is CASSEVGENTEAFF.

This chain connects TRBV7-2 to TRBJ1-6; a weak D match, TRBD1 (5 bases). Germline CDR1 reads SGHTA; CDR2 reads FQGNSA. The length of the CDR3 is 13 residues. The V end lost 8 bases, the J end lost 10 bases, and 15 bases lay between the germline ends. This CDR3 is CASDEGTGSPLHF. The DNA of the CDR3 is TGTGCCAGCGACGAAGGGACGGGCTCACCCCTCCACTTT. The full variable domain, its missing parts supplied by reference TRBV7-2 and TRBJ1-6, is GAGVSQSPSNKVTEKGKDVELRCDPISGHTALYWYRQSLGQGLEFLIYFQGNSAPDKSGLPSDRFSAERTGGSVSTLTIQRTQQEDSAVYLCASDEGTGSPLHFGNGTRLTVT.

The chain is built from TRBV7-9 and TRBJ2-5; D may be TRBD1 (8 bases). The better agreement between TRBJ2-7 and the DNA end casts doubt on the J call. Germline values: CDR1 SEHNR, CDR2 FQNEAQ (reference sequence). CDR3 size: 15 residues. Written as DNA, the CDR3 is TGTGCCAGCAGCCCCCCTCGGACAGGGAGGGACGAGCAGTACTTC. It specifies CASSPPRTGRDEQYF.